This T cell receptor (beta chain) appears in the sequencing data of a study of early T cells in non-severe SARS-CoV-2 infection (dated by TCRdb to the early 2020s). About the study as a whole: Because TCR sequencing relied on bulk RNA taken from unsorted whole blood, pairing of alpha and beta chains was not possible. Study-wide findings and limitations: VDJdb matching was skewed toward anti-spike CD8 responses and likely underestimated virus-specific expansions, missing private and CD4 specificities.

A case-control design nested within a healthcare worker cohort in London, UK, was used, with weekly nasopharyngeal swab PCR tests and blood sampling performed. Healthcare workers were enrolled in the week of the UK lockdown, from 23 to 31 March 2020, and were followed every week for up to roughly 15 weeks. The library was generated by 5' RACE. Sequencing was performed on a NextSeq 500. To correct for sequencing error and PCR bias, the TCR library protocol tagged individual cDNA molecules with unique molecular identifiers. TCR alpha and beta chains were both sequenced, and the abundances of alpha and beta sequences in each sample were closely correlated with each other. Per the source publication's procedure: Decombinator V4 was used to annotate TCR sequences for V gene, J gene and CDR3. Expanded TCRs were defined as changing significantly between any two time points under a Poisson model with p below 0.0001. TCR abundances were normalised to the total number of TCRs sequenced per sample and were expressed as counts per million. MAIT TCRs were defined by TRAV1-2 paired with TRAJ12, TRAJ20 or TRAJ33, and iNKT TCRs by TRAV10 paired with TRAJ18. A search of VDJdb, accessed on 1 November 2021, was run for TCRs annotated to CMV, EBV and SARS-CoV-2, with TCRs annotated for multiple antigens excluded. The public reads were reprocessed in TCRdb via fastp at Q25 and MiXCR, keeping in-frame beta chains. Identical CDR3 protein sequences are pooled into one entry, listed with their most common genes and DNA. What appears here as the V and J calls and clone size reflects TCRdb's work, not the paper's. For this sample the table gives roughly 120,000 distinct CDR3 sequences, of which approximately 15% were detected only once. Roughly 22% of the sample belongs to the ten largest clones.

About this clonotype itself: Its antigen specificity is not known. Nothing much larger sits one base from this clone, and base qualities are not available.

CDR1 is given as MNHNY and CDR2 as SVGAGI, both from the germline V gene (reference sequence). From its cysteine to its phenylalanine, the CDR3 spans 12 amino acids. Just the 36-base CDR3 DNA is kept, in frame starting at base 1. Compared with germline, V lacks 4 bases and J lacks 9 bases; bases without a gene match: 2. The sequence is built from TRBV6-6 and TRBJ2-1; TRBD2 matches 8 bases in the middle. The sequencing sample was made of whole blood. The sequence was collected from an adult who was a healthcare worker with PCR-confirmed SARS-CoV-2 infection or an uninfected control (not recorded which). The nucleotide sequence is TGTGCCAGCAGTTTAGCGGGGAGTGAGCAGTTCTTC. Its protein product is CASSLAGSEQFF.